These 16 T cell receptor beta chains came from one sample sequenced in a study of blood T cell repertoires in COVID-19. Produced via immunoSEQ multiplex PCR; TCRdb's table is partial and in-frame only. Of 150,000 to 200,000 clones listed, roughly 73% are singletons. Sample: peripheral blood. The source of these receptors is a woman aged 80 or over with active or convalescent COVID-19.

The V call is TRBV10-3, the J call TRBJ2-3; 14 nucleotides match TRBD2. The germline CDR1 and CDR2 sequences are ENHRY and SYGVKD. V lost 2 bases to trimming and J lost 0 bases; unmatched junction nucleotides: 4. This CDR3 contains 18 residues. The CDR3 coding sequence is TGTGCCATCAGTGAGGGACTAGCGGGGGGATCTAGCACAGATACGCAGTATTTT. Translated, it gives CAISEGLAGGSSTDTQYF.

The V gene is TRBV27, the J gene TRBJ2-3, with D possibly TRBD2 on 6 matching bases. Trimming took off 6 bases at V and 7 bases at J, with 17 bases between the two ends. CDR3 length: 14 amino acids. CDR1 is MNHEY, CDR2 SMNVEV, per germline (reference sequence). The chain's CDR3 is CASRTHGTSNTQYF. CDR3 nucleotides: TGTGCCAGCAGAACCCATGGGACTTCGAATACGCAGTATTTT.

The rearrangement uses TRBV3-1 (or the pseudogene TRBV3-2) and TRBJ1-1; 8 nucleotides align to TRBD1. Germline lookup yields CDR1 LGHDT and CDR2 YNNKEL (reference sequence). There are 14 residues in the CDR3. J lost 4 bases, V lost 3 bases, and 4 bases had no gene match. CDR3 in amino acids: CASSHSGQGTEAFF. In DNA form, the CDR3 reads TGTGCCAGCAGCCATTCAGGACAGGGCACTGAAGCTTTCTTT.

V usage is TRBV6-5 and J usage is TRBJ1-6; D may be TRBD1 (6 bases). Germline CDR1 is MNHEY and CDR2 is SVGAGI. This CDR3 region has 15 residues. Trimming took 7 bases from V and 6 from J, leaving 16 bases between them. The CDR3 DNA reads TGTGCCAGCACTCCTACAGGGACCTTTAATTCACCCCTCCACTTT. The encoded protein is CASTPTGTFNSPLHF.

This rearrangement joins TRBV4-1 to TRBJ2-2; no clear D gene. Germline V gives CDR1 MGHRA, CDR2 YSYEKL. The CDR3 has 15 amino acids. V was trimmed by 0 bases and J by 9 bases, leaving 14 bases between them. For the CDR3, the DNA is TGCGCCAGCAGCCAAGACGTGCAGGCACACCGGGAGCTGTTTTTT. It is translated as CASSQDVQAHRELFF.

The J gene is TRBJ1-4, the V gene TRBV11-2; 9 positions agree with TRBD1. With 6 bases clipped from V and 10 bases from J, the junction kept 21 bases outside the gene matches. CDR3 length equals 18 residues. Germline V gives CDR1 SGHAT, CDR2 FQNNGV. The DNA of the CDR3 is TGTGCCAGCAGGCCTACAGGGGGCCCTGCATTGATCCGGGGAAAACTGTTTTTT. The encoded protein is CASRPTGGPALIRGKLFF. Using reference TRBV11-2 and TRBJ1-4 for the parts outside the CDR3, the full variable domain is EAGVAQSPRYKIIEKRQSVAFWCNPISGHATLYWYQQILGQGPKLLIQFQNNGVVDDSQLPKDRFSAERLKGVDSTLKIQPAKLEDSAVYLCASRPTGGPALIRGKLFFGSGTQLSVL.

The chain employs TRBV12-3 or TRBV12-4 and TRBJ1-1, with D perhaps TRBD1 (6 bases). The CDR3 extends over 11 amino acids. V was clipped by 4 bases and J by 11 bases, with 11 bases between them. CDR3 sequence (DNA): TGTGCCAGCAGTTCCTGGACAGCCGCTTTCTTT. The encoded protein is CASSSWTAAFF.

The J gene is TRBJ1-2, the V gene TRBV28; unclear D gene. This CDR3 is 14 amino acids long. Per germline, CDR1 MDHEN and CDR2 SYDVKM. V was pared by 3 bases and J by 7 bases, with 15 bases between. The CDR3 loop reads CASSFKRSSGGYTF. The CDR3 DNA is TGTGCCAGCAGTTTTAAGAGGTCCTCGGGTGGCTACACCTTC.

CDR3 loop: CASKFIPNTEAFF. In DNA form, the CDR3 reads TGTGCCAGTAAATTTATCCCGAACACTGAAGCTTTCTTT. This sequence joins TRBV19 and TRBJ1-1; no firm D call. This CDR3 is built from 13 residues. In germline, CDR1 is LNHDA, CDR2 SQIVND (reference sequence). V shed 7 bases and J shed 1 base, with 10 bases lying between them.

Many counts were recorded for this clone. The chain has TRBV7-9 and TRBJ1-2, with D maybe TRBD1 (5 bases). Germline V lookup: CDR1 SEHNR, CDR2 FQNEAQ (reference sequence). The CDR3 length is 13 residues. Trimming stripped 2 bases from V and 4 bases from J, with 8 bases between. CDR3 sequence: CASSLLGPYGYTF. DNA for the CDR3: TGTGCCAGCAGCTTATTGGGGCCCTATGGCTACACCTTC.

This chain links TRBV5-1 with TRBJ1-5, with no clear D. Trimming left V 4 bases short and J 3 bases short, with 14 bases between. CDR1 and CDR2 from the germline V gene are SGHRS and YFSETQ. CDR3 length: 15 residues. The CDR3 loop is CASSVLPGFNQPQHF. CDR3 DNA: TGCGCCAGCAGCGTGTTACCGGGATTCAATCAGCCCCAGCATTTT.

V is TRBV24-1 and J is TRBJ2-1, with TRBD1 matching 8 bases. Looked up from germline, CDR1 is KGHDR and CDR2 is SFDVKD. Losses at the gene ends were 1 base for V and 8 bases for J; bases not matched to a gene: 9. This CDR3 is 16 amino acids long. This chain's CDR3 is CATSDFTQGASDEQFF. CDR3 nucleotides: TGTGCCACCAGTGATTTTACCCAGGGGGCGTCGGATGAGCAGTTCTTC.

CDR3 in amino acids: CASSPGQADQPQHF. CDR3 nucleotide sequence: TGCGCCAGCAGCCCCGGACAGGCGGATCAGCCCCAGCATTTT. The chain couples TRBV5-1 to TRBJ1-5; 7 nucleotides align to TRBD1. The junction had 6 bases not matched to a gene; V was cut back by 4 bases and J by 5 bases. CDR3 size: 14 residues. From germline, CDR1 is SGHRS and CDR2 YFSETQ.

The chain uses TRBV18 and TRBJ1-1; the D gene is possibly TRBD1 (6 bases). This CDR3 region has 12 residues. Germline V gives CDR1 KGHSH, CDR2 LQKENI. Trimming removed 5 bases at V and 3 bases at J, with 7 bases between. CDR3 amino acids: CASSRTDTEAFF. In nucleotides, the CDR3 is TGTGCCAGCTCAAGGACAGACACTGAAGCTTTCTTT.

This sequence joins TRBV9 and TRBJ2-7; TRBD2 aligns across 9 bases. The CDR3 has 14 residues. Germline CDR1 and CDR2: SGDLS and YYNGEE. V was clipped by 4 bases and J by 9 bases; unmatched bases: 11. The CDR3 DNA follows: TGTGCCAGCAGCCAGGGCCTAGCGGGGAATGGGCAGTACTTC. As protein: CASSQGLAGNGQYF.

V gene TRBV7-2 combines with J gene TRBJ2-2, with 12 nucleotides matching TRBD2. The CDR3 has 17 amino acids. Germline trimming cut 3 bases from V and 7 bases from J; bases unmatched to any gene: 9. Germline V gene data show CDR1 as SGHTA and CDR2 as FQGNSA. The DNA of the CDR3 is TGTGCCAGCAGCTTCCCTAGCGGGGGGGCCGGAGGCGGGGAGCTGTTTTTT. This translates into CASSFPSGGAGGGELFF.